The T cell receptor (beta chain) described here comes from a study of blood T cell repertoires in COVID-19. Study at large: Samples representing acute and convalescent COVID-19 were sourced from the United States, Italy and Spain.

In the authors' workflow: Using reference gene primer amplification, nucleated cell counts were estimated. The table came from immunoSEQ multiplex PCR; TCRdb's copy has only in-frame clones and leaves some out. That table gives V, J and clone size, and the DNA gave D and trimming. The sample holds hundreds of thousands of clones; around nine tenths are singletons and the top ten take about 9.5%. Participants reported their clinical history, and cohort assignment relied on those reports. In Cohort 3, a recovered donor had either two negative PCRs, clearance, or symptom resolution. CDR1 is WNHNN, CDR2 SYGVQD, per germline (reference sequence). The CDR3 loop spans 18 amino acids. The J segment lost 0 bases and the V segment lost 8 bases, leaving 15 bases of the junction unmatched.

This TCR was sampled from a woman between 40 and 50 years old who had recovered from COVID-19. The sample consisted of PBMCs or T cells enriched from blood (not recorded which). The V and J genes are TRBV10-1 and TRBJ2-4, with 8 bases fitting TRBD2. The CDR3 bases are TGCGCCAGCTACCCTCCGGGGACTAGAAGACTAGCCAAAAACATTCAGTACTTC. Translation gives CASYPPGTRRLAKNIQYF.